One and the same sample provided the 30 T cell receptor beta chains below, sequenced in a study of cytomegalovirus exposure and HLA in healthy donors. The PCR was carried out with 60 Vbeta primers and 13 Jbeta primers. TCRdb's copy holds only in-frame clones and misses some; the assay was immunoSEQ multiplex PCR. With around 110,000 clones in the sample, the ten largest clones hold 6.8%. Sequenced input: PBMCs. All receptors derive from a man aged 35-49 years in good health and CMV-seropositive.

V is TRBV7-8 and J is TRBJ2-1, with TRBD2 identical over 10 bases. CDR3 length: 16 residues. Trimming at V came to 7 bases and at J to 5 bases, leaving 11 bases not matched to a gene. Germline loops: CDR1 SGHVS, CDR2 FQNEAQ. The CDR3 DNA reads TGTGCCAGCAAACGACAGGGGAGCGGGAGGGACAATGAGCAGTTCTTC. Protein: CASKRQGSGRDNEQFF.

The rearrangement joins TRBV29-1 to TRBJ1-1; the D is unclear. The CDR3 is made up of 13 amino acids. The germline CDR1 and CDR2 sequences are SQVTM and ANQGSEA. V dropped 7 bases and J dropped 4 bases, with 16 bases sitting between them. The DNA for the CDR3 is TGCAGCGCCTCCTTGGGCGGGAGCACTGAAGCTTTCTTT. It translates to CSASLGGSTEAFF.

This sequence joins TRBV2 and TRBJ2-2; weak D call: TRBD1 (5 bases). Germline V gene data show CDR1 as SNHLY and CDR2 as FYNNEI. V was cut by 10 bases and J by 2 bases, with 14 bases left in between. The CDR3 runs to 14 residues. CDR3 in amino acids: CATQAQGNTGELFF. As DNA, the CDR3 is TGTGCCACCCAAGCGCAGGGCAACACCGGGGAGCTGTTTTTT.

This chain uses TRBV28 with TRBJ2-6, with TRBD1 as a possible D gene (6 bases). V lost 4 bases and J lost 0, with 13 bases in between. Germline-derived CDR1 and CDR2 are MDHEN and SYDVKM. This CDR3 has 17 residues. The CDR3 DNA follows: TGTGCCAGCAGTTCAAGACAGGTATCCTCTGGGGCCAACGTCCTGACTTTC. Protein: CASSSRQVSSGANVLTF.

The chain combines TRBV10-3 with TRBJ2-7; tentative D call: TRBD1 (6 bases). This CDR3 has 12 residues. The germline gives CDR1 ENHRY, CDR2 SYGVKD. Between the trimmed V and J ends, which lost 0 bases and 9 bases, there was a span of 9 bases. CDR3 in DNA: TGTGCCATCAGTGAGTCGACAGGCCGGCAGTACTTC. Protein: CAISESTGRQYF.

The chain links TRBV27 to TRBJ2-2, with TRBD1 as a possible D gene (5 bases). The V gene lost 1 base and the J gene lost 7 bases, with 13 bases spanning the gap. Germline V lookup: CDR1 MNHEY, CDR2 SMNVEV (reference sequence). This CDR3 is 15 amino acids long. The CDR3 nucleotides read TGTGCCAGCAGTTTATACAGGACGACGGGCGGGGAGCTGTTTTTT. Translated, it gives CASSLYRTTGGELFF.

V usage is TRBV25-1 and J usage is TRBJ2-5; TRBD2 aligns across 10 bases. The DNA end lines up better with TRBJ2-7; the J call may be wrong. From germline, CDR1 is MGHDK and CDR2 SYGVNS. The CDR3 totals 13 residues. The CDR3 loop reads CASTLAGFYEQYF. The DNA for the CDR3 is TGTGCCAGCACACTAGCGGGGTTTTACGAGCAGTACTTC.

The V call is TRBV28, the J call TRBJ1-1; D gene ambiguous. Trimming shortened V by 6 bases and J by 2 bases, and 7 bases separated the two germline ends. CDR1 is MDHEN, CDR2 SYDVKM, per germline. The CDR3 sequence is 12 residues long. This CDR3 is CASRPLNTEAFF. The DNA for the CDR3 is TGTGCCAGCAGACCCCTAAACACTGAAGCTTTCTTT.

The chain combines TRBV20-1 with TRBJ2-7; possible D gene TRBD1, 5 bases. The CDR3 has 11 residues. The V and J ends lost 6 bases and 10 bases respectively, with 16 bases between them. Per the germline V gene, CDR1 is DFQATT and CDR2 is SNEGSKA (reference sequence). CDR3 protein: CSAEKPGFQYF. The CDR3 DNA reads TGCAGTGCCGAAAAACCAGGGTTCCAGTACTTC.

J is TRBJ1-1 and V is TRBV6-1, with 10 positions matching TRBD1. V lost 5 bases and J lost 0; bases outside the gene matches: 3. The CDR3 contains 15 residues. Per germline, CDR1 MNHNS and CDR2 SASEGT. The CDR3 DNA is TGTGCCAGCAGTAGGGACAGGGGATTGAACACTGAAGCTTTCTTT. Protein sequence: CASSRDRGLNTEAFF.

This sequence joins TRBV4-3 and TRBJ1-5; D is undetermined. The CDR3 contains 16 residues. Trimming removed 0 bases at V and 3 bases at J, with 12 bases between. From germline, CDR1 is LGHNA and CDR2 YSLEER. CDR3 sequence (DNA): TGCGCCAGCAGCCAAGATTTCGAACAGCTCAATCAGCCCCAGCATTTT. Translating gives CASSQDFEQLNQPQHF.

V gene TRBV10-3 combines with J gene TRBJ1-4, with TRBD1 matching 8 bases. This CDR3 has 16 residues. Germline CDR1 ENHRY, CDR2 SYGVKD. V lost 1 base and J lost 5; bases outside the gene matches: 6. The DNA for the CDR3 is TGTGCCATCAGTGAGTTTGGACAGGGAGGCAATGAAAAACTGTTTTTT. Its protein is CAISEFGQGGNEKLFF.

This chain links TRBV28 with TRBJ2-7, with 9 bases that match TRBD1. The CDR3 runs to 14 residues. V shed 7 bases, J shed 3 bases, and the junction held 7 bases outside the gene matches. Germline CDR1 MDHEN, CDR2 SYDVKM. CDR3 DNA: TGTGCCAGCACCACCCCGACAGGGGGCTACGAGCAGTACTTC. Translating gives CASTTPTGGYEQYF.

This rearrangement joins TRBV7-2 to TRBJ2-1; the match to TRBD2 covers 13 bases. V gave up 6 bases and J gave up 9 bases; unmatched junction bases: 5. From germline, CDR1 is SGHTA and CDR2 FQGNSA. This CDR3 has 14 amino acids. The CDR3 DNA reads as TGTGCCAGCAGGGGACTAGCGGGAACTGTTGAGCAGTTCTTC. It codes for CASRGLAGTVEQFF.

The rearrangement uses TRBV6-1 and TRBJ2-1; 7 nucleotides agree with TRBD2. Germline CDR1 is MNHNS and CDR2 is SASEGT. The V segment lost 3 bases and the J segment 6 bases; nucleotides outside the gene matches: 5. CDR3 length: 14 residues. DNA of the CDR3: TGTGCCAGCAGTGATCGGCTAGCGGTCAATGAGCAGTTCTTC. Amino acid sequence: CASSDRLAVNEQFF.

The J gene is TRBJ2-7, the V gene TRBV19, with 8 nucleotides matching TRBD2. J was trimmed by 4 bases and V by 2 bases; bases with no gene match: 13. The CDR3 spans 17 residues. Germline V CDR1 and CDR2: LNHDA, SQIVND (reference sequence). In DNA form, the CDR3 reads TGTGCCAGTAGTATAACTTCGCGACTAGCGAGAGGGTACGAGCAGTACTTC. It codes for CASSITSRLARGYEQYF.

This chain links TRBV5-1 with TRBJ2-3, with D possibly TRBD2 on 5 matching bases. The CDR3 totals 17 residues. Germline values: CDR1 SGHRS, CDR2 YFSETQ. V gave up 0 bases and J gave up 2 bases, with 16 bases separating them. CDR3 nucleotides: TGCGCCAGCAGCTTGGCGGGATCGGCCGTCTTCACAGATACGCAGTATTTT. Translated: CASSLAGSAVFTDTQYF.

The chain employs TRBV4-3 and TRBJ1-2; a weak D match, TRBD1 (5 bases). CDR1 is LGHNA, CDR2 YSLEER, per germline. V was shortened by 4 bases and J by 7 bases, with 13 bases between the two germline ends. The CDR3 sequence is 13 residues long. The CDR3 is CASSLQGMGGYTF. CDR3 nucleotides: TGCGCCAGCAGCCTGCAGGGTATGGGTGGCTACACCTTC.

This chain uses TRBV7-9 with TRBJ1-3; the D is unclear. The V end was cut by 1 base, the J end by 9 bases, with 13 bases between. The CDR3 runs to 14 residues. Germline CDR1 and CDR2: SEHNR and FQNEAQ (reference sequence). CDR3 residues: CASSLEGPGGTIYF. The CDR3 DNA is TGTGCCAGCAGCTTAGAGGGCCCCGGAGGCACCATATATTTT. The variable domain in full, completed from reference TRBV7-9 and TRBJ1-3, reads DTGVSQNPRHKITKRGQNVTFRCDPISEHNRLYWYRQTLGQGPEFLTYFQNEAQLEKSRLLSDRFSAERPKGSFSTLEIQRTEQGDSAMYLCASSLEGPGGTIYFGEGSWLTVV.

J is TRBJ1-1 and V is TRBV7-3; D gene uncertain. The CDR3 runs 14 residues. The germline V gene has CDR1 SGHTA and CDR2 FQGTGA. V dropped 2 bases and J dropped 0 bases, with 7 bases sitting between them. For the CDR3, the DNA is TGTGCCAGCAGCTTACTTCCCTTGAACACTGAAGCTTTCTTT. Translated: CASSLLPLNTEAFF.

The genes are TRBV4-2 and TRBJ2-3, with TRBD2 matching over 9 bases. J lost 6 bases, V lost 4 bases, and 5 bases had no gene match. The CDR3 is 14 residues long. CDR1 is LGHNA, CDR2 YNFKEQ, per germline. In DNA form, the CDR3 reads TGTGCCAGCAGCCCGCGGGAGGGCCCGGATACGCAGTATTTT. Protein product: CASSPREGPDTQYF.

This chain links TRBV28 with TRBJ2-7; a possible D gene is TRBD1 (6 bases). The germline gives CDR1 MDHEN, CDR2 SYDVKM. The CDR3 sequence is 13 residues long. The ends were cut back, 3 bases at V and 3 bases at J, with 9 bases in the middle. The CDR3 region is CASSLGTLYEQYF. In DNA form, the CDR3 reads TGTGCCAGCAGTTTGGGGACACTCTACGAGCAGTACTTC.

A remark on this clone: One junction end does not reproduce the germline sequence, and a read error may be involved. V usage is TRBV6-1 and J usage is TRBJ1-5, with D perhaps TRBD1 (6 bases). The CDR3 has 13 amino acids. Looked up from germline, CDR1 is MNHNS and CDR2 is SASEGT. CDR3: CASTEQGYQPQHF. The CDR3 DNA reads as TGTGCCAGCACTGAACAGGGTTATCAGCCCCAGCATTTT.

The chain joins TRBV29-1 to TRBJ1-2; 12 bases map to TRBD1. The CDR3 spans 16 residues. Germline V lookup: CDR1 SQVTM, CDR2 ANQGSEA. With 3 bases clipped from V and 7 bases from J, the junction kept 12 bases outside the gene matches. The chain's CDR3 is CSVDRDRGPSWGGYTF. The CDR3 nucleotides are TGCAGCGTTGATCGGGACAGGGGGCCTTCTTGGGGTGGCTACACCTTC. The entire variable domain, with the rest obtained from reference TRBV29-1 and TRBJ1-2, is as follows: SAVISQKPSRDICQRGTSLTIQCQVDSQVTMMFWYRQQPGQSLTLIATANQGSEATYESGFVIDKFPISRPNLTFSTLTVSNMSPEDSSIYLCSVDRDRGPSWGGYTFGSGTRLTVV.

V gene TRBV29-1 combines with J gene TRBJ1-2; 7 bases fit TRBD1. Trimming cost V 6 bases and J 8 bases; bases outside gene matches: 9. The CDR3 runs 12 residues. Germline loops: CDR1 SQVTM, CDR2 ANQGSEA. CDR3 DNA: TGCAGCGTATCGACAGGGATGTGGGGCTACACCTTC. Residues: CSVSTGMWGYTF.

CDR3 DNA: TGTGCCAGCAGTGAAACTAGCGGGAATGAGCAGTTCTTC. Its protein is CASSETSGNEQFF. The chain couples TRBV6-1 to TRBJ2-1; 9 bases line up with TRBD2. This CDR3 contains 13 residues. Germline lookup yields CDR1 MNHNS and CDR2 SASEGT. Unmatched junction bases numbered 0, after V lost 2 bases and J lost 7 bases.

The CDR3 DNA follows: TGTGCCACCAGCAGAGAAAGCGGCGCCGCAACAGATACGCAGTATTTT. Its translation is CATSRESGAATDTQYF. The V call is TRBV15, the J call TRBJ2-3, with D maybe TRBD2 (5 bases). Trimming removed 0 bases at V and 3 bases at J, with 13 bases between. Germline values: CDR1 LNHNV, CDR2 YYDKDF (reference sequence). The CDR3 spans 16 residues.

This rearrangement joins TRBV9 to TRBJ1-1, with D possibly being TRBD1 (5 bases). This CDR3 spans 14 amino acids. The germline V and J ends were trimmed by 0 bases and 1 base, with 7 bases remaining between them. Germline CDR1 is SGDLS and CDR2 is YYNGEE. DNA of the CDR3: TGTGCCAGCAGCGTAGGACAGCAGAACACTGAAGCTTTCTTT. Translating it yields CASSVGQQNTEAFF.

Notes on this clone: Other nucleotide sequences in the sample specify the same CDR3. This chain links TRBV6-5 with TRBJ2-2, with 7 bases fitting TRBD1. Germline V gives CDR1 MNHEY, CDR2 SVGAGI. V was clipped by 6 bases and J by 0 bases; unmatched bases: 1. This CDR3 is built from 14 residues. CDR3 region: CASSGTANTGELFF. Here the CDR3 DNA reads TGTGCCAGCAGCGGGACAGCGAACACCGGGGAGCTGTTTTTT.

The chain employs TRBV7-2 and TRBJ2-1; 7 bases fit TRBD2. The V and J ends lost 6 bases and 4 bases, in that order; junction bases with no gene match: 3. CDR3 length equals 13 residues. Per germline, CDR1 SGHTA and CDR2 FQGNSA. CDR3 loop: CASRPSGYNEQFF. The CDR3 bases are TGTGCCAGCAGGCCTAGCGGATACAATGAGCAGTTCTTC.